A selection of T cell receptor beta chains follows, all from one sample in a study of T cells in Graves' hyperthyroidism and ophthalmopathy. In TCRdb, the multiplex PCR reads were re-called with MiXCR into one record per CDR3 protein. Counted here are about 320,000 distinct CDR3 sequences, approximately 15% occurring once; the ten biggest clones make up approximately 31%. Sequencing was done on a sample of blood. These receptors were taken from a man aged 25-45 years with Graves' hyperthyroidism. The conserved cysteine and the conserved F or W are not part of the CDR3 here. A D gene is named only where the DNA matches it firmly.

J: TRBJ2-3; D: TRBD1; V: TRBV18; CDR3: ASSPPGQDHTQY
J: TRBJ1-5; D: NA; V: TRBV7-8; CDR3: ASSPGRANNQPQH
J: TRBJ2-1; D: NA; V: TRBV3-1; CDR3: ASSLGLPEQF
J: TRBJ1-4; D: TRBD1; V: TRBV6-1; CDR3: ASSTGTGGANEKLF
J: TRBJ2-1; D: NA; V: TRBV15; CDR3: ATSNRDVREQF
J: TRBJ1-3; D: NA; V: TRBV12-3/TRBV12-4; CDR3: AGSLAGNGNTIY
J: TRBJ2-4; D: TRBD1; V: TRBV28; CDR3: ASSIAGTGSNIQY
J: TRBJ2-5; D: NA; V: TRBV18; CDR3: ASSPEGPRTETQY
J: TRBJ2-3; D: TRBD2; V: TRBV7-2; CDR3: ASSPDLLAEPSTDTQY
J: TRBJ2-1; D: NA; V: TRBV12-3/TRBV12-4; CDR3: ASRPGSWGSYNEQF
J: TRBJ2-4; D: NA; V: TRBV27; CDR3: ASSSSYRMRDIQY
J: TRBJ1-2; D: NA; V: TRBV3-1; CDR3: ASSQEHGYT
J: TRBJ1-6; D: TRBD1; V: TRBV28; CDR3: ASSRGRGRSRNSPLH
J: TRBJ2-1; D: NA; V: TRBV19; CDR3: ASRRAGDSYNEQF
J: TRBJ1-2; D: TRBD1; V: TRBV5-5; CDR3: ATTRWQGANYGYT
J: TRBJ2-1; D: TRBD2; V: TRBV24-1; CDR3: ATSDGLVQGEQF
J: TRBJ2-5; D: NA; V: TRBV3-1; CDR3: ASSQVRGPSKTQY
J: TRBJ2-7; D: TRBD1; V: TRBV20-1; CDR3: SGWDRSLPYEQY
J: TRBJ1-3; D: NA; V: TRBV2; CDR3: ASIGSLNSGNTIY
J: TRBJ1-2; D: NA; V: TRBV5-1; CDR3: ASSLAVIPVANYGYT
J: TRBJ2-3; D: NA; V: TRBV27; CDR3: ASSLLLDRTDTQY
J: TRBJ2-5; D: NA; V: TRBV9; CDR3: ASSVDPGGETQY
J: TRBJ1-1; D: NA; V: TRBV30; CDR3: AWSRGFWDEAF
J: TRBJ1-3; D: NA; V: TRBV20-1; CDR3: SADSSGNTIY
J: TRBJ1-4; D: NA; V: TRBV5-5; CDR3: ASSFGVRTNEKLF
J: TRBJ1-1; D: TRBD1; V: TRBV3-1; CDR3: ASSPGQDTEAF
J: TRBJ2-1; D: NA; V: TRBV20-1; CDR3: SAQLSSYNEQF
J: TRBJ1-1; D: TRBD1; V: TRBV15; CDR3: ATSIRQGDTEAF
J: TRBJ2-1; D: NA; V: TRBV20-1; CDR3: SVGLPPNNEQF
J: TRBJ1-4; D: TRBD1; V: TRBV20-1; CDR3: SASARDRGEKLF
J: TRBJ2-1; D: TRBD2; V: TRBV2; CDR3: ASSLTSGRFDEQF
J: TRBJ2-7; D: TRBD2; V: TRBV5-1; CDR3: ASSLGIAGPAYEQY
J: TRBJ2-1; D: TRBD1; V: TRBV18; CDR3: ASSDRGPSSYNEQF
J: TRBJ2-7; D: NA; V: TRBV20-1; CDR3: SAPTKSAASGQY
J: TRBJ2-1; D: NA; V: TRBV12-3/TRBV12-4; CDR3: ASSFAAVNNEQF
J: TRBJ2-3; D: NA; V: TRBV20-1; CDR3: SATAWGGEADTQY
J: TRBJ2-7; D: TRBD2; V: TRBV7-2; CDR3: ASSLSLAGGYEQY
J: TRBJ2-1; D: NA; V: TRBV20-1; CDR3: SSTTLDLNEQF
J: TRBJ2-7; D: TRBD1; V: TRBV5-1; CDR3: ATSTGTGGDEQY
J: TRBJ2-2; D: NA; V: TRBV29-1; CDR3: SVDDGTGELF
J: TRBJ1-2; D: NA; V: TRBV5-4; CDR3: ASSVQLNYGYT
J: TRBJ2-5; D: NA; V: TRBV7-8; CDR3: ASSLPRGTEETQY
J: TRBJ2-3; D: NA; V: TRBV5-6; CDR3: ASSRLSGTDTQY
J: TRBJ2-5; D: NA; V: TRBV3-1; CDR3: ASRQEGGETQY
J: TRBJ2-7; D: NA; V: TRBV7-2; CDR3: ASSLRRSSSYEQY